The clone carrying this T cell receptor beta chain was observed many times. Its antigen is not identified. The data are from a study of tumor and adjacent non-tumor tissue in lung cancer. J gave up 5 bases and V 0 bases, and 0 bases lay outside the gene matches. The CDR3 contains 15 residues. From germline, CDR1 is MNHEY and CDR2 SVGEGT. Overall study results and limits: Tumor repertoires had a smaller top 100 clone share than normal lung. Compared with tumor, normal lung showed significantly lower TCR diversity. Shorter survival was associated with higher TCR diversity in tumors.

RNA was extracted from bulk tissue without any cell sorting. The library came from three nested PCR rounds adapted from ARM-PCR protocols. Each CDR3 protein is one row after TCRdb ran MiXCR on the multiplex PCR reads. Here the sample spans just over 200,000 distinct CDR3 sequences, around 70% being singletons. The clonotype comes from a man between 60 and 75 years old with non-small cell lung cancer. The sample consisted of lung tumor tissue. The gene calls are TRBV6-2 or TRBV6-3 and TRBJ2-2, with TRBD2 matching 10 bases. This chain's CDR3 is CASSYSTSGTGELFF. Written as DNA, the CDR3 is TGTGCCAGCAGTTACTCGACTAGCGGGACCGGGGAGCTGTTTTTT.